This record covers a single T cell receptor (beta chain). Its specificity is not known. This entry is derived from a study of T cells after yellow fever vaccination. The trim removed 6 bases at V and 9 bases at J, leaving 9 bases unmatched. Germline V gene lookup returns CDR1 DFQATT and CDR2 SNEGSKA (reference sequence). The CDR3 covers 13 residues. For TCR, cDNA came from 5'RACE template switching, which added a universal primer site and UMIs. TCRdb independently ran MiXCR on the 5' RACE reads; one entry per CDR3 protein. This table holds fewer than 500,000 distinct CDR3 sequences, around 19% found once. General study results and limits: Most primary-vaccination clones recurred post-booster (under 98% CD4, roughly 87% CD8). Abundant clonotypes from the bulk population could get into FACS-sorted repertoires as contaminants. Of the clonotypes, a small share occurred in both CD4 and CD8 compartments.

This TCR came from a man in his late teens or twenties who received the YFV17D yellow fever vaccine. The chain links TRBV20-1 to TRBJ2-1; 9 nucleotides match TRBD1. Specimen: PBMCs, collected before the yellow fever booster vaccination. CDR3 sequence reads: CSARTGDISEQFF. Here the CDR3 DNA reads TGCAGTGCCCGGACAGGGGATATAAGTGAGCAGTTCTTC.